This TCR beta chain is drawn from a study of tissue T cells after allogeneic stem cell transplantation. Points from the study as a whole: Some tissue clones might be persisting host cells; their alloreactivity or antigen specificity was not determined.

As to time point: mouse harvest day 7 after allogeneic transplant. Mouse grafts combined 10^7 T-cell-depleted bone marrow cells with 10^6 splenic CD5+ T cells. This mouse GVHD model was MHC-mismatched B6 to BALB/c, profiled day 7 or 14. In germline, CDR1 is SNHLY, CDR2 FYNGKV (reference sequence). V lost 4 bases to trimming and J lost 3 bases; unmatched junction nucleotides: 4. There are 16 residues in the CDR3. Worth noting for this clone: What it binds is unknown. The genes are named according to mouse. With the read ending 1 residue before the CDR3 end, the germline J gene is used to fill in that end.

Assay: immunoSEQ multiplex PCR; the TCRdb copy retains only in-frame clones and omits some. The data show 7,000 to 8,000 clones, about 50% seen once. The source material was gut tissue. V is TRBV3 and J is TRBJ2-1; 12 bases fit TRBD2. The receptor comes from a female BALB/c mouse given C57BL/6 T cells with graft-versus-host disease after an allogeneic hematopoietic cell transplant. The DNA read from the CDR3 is TGTGCCAGCAGCTCCCGACTGGGGGGGCCCTATGCTGAGCAGTTC. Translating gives CASSSRLGGPYAEQF. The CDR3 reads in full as CASSSRLGGPYAEQFF.